One TCR beta chain is described in this entry. What it recognizes is unknown. TCRdb re-derived calls from the 5' RACE reads in MiXCR, one entry per CDR3 protein. The table shows fewer than 400,000 distinct CDR3 sequences, with about 20% occurring only once. This sample is part of a study of CD8 T cells in ankylosing spondylitis. General study results and limits: Seemingly distinctive of ankylosing spondylitis blood was a TCR beta motif formed by eight highly homologous variants.

Germline CDR1 reads DFQATT; CDR2 reads SNEGSKA (reference sequence). The CDR3 runs 17 residues. The V end lost 3 bases, the J end lost 4 bases, and 19 bases lay between the germline ends. The genes are TRBV20-1 and TRBJ1-6, with D maybe TRBD1 (5 bases). The receptor comes from a male donor with ankylosing spondylitis. What was sequenced was blood, either unsorted or a sorted T cell fraction (not recorded which). The CDR3 coding sequence is TGCAGTGCTAGCGCCCAGGTGGGGGGTTATTATAATTCACCCCTCCACTTT. Amino acid sequence: CSASAQVGGYYNSPLHF.